Shown below are 5 T cell receptor beta chains from a single sample sequenced in a study of CD8 T cells in Susac syndrome. An input of roughly 0.5 to 1 ug of RNA was subjected to reverse transcription using random hexamers. TCRdb recomputed calls from the immunoSEQ multiplex PCR reads with MiXCR, one row per CDR3 protein. The top ten clones hold around 0.07% of a sample with about 250,000 distinct CDR3 sequences, 80% to 95% of them seen once. Sequenced sample: CD4+ T cells from PBMCs. The receptors shown here come from a human donor with multiple sclerosis.

The chain employs TRBV2 and TRBJ2-1; 9 nucleotides match TRBD1. Germline V gives CDR1 SNHLY, CDR2 FYNNEI. CDR3 length: 13 residues. The V and J ends lost 7 bases and 8 bases, in that order; junction bases with no gene match: 6. CDR3 sequence: CASKRTGDDEQFF. The CDR3 DNA follows: TGTGCCAGCAAAAGGACAGGGGACGATGAGCAGTTCTTC.

The chain combines TRBV30 with TRBJ1-1, with D uncertain. Trimming removed 3 bases at V and 4 bases at J, with 12 bases between. There are 13 residues in the CDR3. CDR1 is GTSNPN, CDR2 SVGIG, per germline (reference sequence). CDR3 in DNA: TGTGCCTGGAGGCAGACCACGGGCACTGAAGCTTTCTTT. As protein: CAWRQTTGTEAFF.

This clonotype has more than one count but fewer than ten. This chain joins TRBV7-8 and TRBJ2-1; D remains ambiguous. This CDR3 spans 12 amino acids. Trimming pared 0 bases from V and 9 bases from J, leaving 6 bases between. Germline V gives CDR1 SGHVS, CDR2 FQNEAQ. CDR3 region: CASSLALGEQFF. For the CDR3, the DNA is TGTGCCAGCAGCTTAGCGCTCGGTGAGCAGTTCTTC.

V usage is TRBV27 and J usage is TRBJ1-2; D remains unclear. Trimming pared 3 bases from V and 8 bases from J, leaving 13 bases between. Per the germline V gene, CDR1 is MNHEY and CDR2 is SMNVEV (reference sequence). There are 13 residues in the CDR3. The CDR3 coding sequence is TGTGCCAGCAGTTTCGTCTCCATAGGCGGCTACACCTTC. It is translated as CASSFVSIGGYTF.

The chain joins TRBV12-3 or TRBV12-4 to TRBJ1-5, with 11 bases identical to TRBD1. V lost 6 bases and J lost 6; bases outside the gene matches: 10. This CDR3 contains 16 residues. This CDR3 is CASSSSGQGASQPQHF. CDR3 bases: TGTGCCAGCAGCAGCTCCGGACAGGGGGCAAGTCAGCCCCAGCATTTT.